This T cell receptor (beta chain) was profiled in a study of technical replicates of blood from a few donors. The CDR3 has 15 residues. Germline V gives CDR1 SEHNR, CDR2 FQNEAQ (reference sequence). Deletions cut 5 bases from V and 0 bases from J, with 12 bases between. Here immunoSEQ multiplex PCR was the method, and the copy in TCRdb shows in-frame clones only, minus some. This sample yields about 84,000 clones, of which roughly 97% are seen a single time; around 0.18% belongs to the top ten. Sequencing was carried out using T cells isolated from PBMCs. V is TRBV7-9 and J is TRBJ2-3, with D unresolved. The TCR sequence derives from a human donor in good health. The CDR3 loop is CASSPMTGSTDTQYF. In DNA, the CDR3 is TGTGCCAGCAGCCCGATGACCGGGAGCACAGATACGCAGTATTTT.